A selection of T cell receptor beta chains follows, all from one sample in a study of blood T cell repertoires in COVID-19. Clones were read by immunoSEQ multiplex PCR, and TCRdb kept only the in-frame ones, dropping some. The sample contains about 270,000 clones, about 86% of which appear only once. The material sequenced was peripheral blood. The receptor set was obtained from a woman in her twenties or thirties with COVID-19, enrolled during active disease. Both conserved end residues are part of each CDR3. Each record gives: D gene, V gene, clone size, J gene, CDR3 DNA, CDR3 protein. The D gene is left open where the match is weak. Expanded clones are given a class, and other clones once, few, many or no size at all.

D gene: TRBD1
V gene: TRBV2
clone size: -
J gene: TRBJ1-5
CDR3 DNA: TGTGCCAGCAGTCGGGACAGCCTCAATCAGCCCCAGCATTTT
CDR3 protein: CASSRDSLNQPQHF

D gene: -
V gene: TRBV29-1
clone size: once
J gene: TRBJ2-2
CDR3 DNA: TGCAGCGTCAGCCCACAGGGTTTAAGGGGCGGGGAGCTGTTTTTT
CDR3 protein: CSVSPQGLRGGELFF

D gene: -
V gene: TRBV27
clone size: -
J gene: TRBJ1-1
CDR3 DNA: TGTGCCAGCCGGAAGACAGGTTATTCGGCCACTGAAGCTTTCTTT
CDR3 protein: CASRKTGYSATEAFF

D gene: -
V gene: TRBV5-5
clone size: once
J gene: TRBJ1-2
CDR3 DNA: TGTGCCAGCACCATTGGGACATATGGCTACACCTTC
CDR3 protein: CASTIGTYGYTF

D gene: TRBD2
V gene: TRBV7-8
clone size: -
J gene: TRBJ2-7
CDR3 DNA: TGTGCCAGCAGCTTCAAACTAGCGGGTTACGAGCAGTACTTC
CDR3 protein: CASSFKLAGYEQYF

D gene: -
V gene: TRBV28
clone size: -
J gene: TRBJ2-7
CDR3 DNA: TGTGCCAGCAGTCCGGACGGGAAATACGAGCAGTACTTC
CDR3 protein: CASSPDGKYEQYF

D gene: -
V gene: TRBV2
clone size: -
J gene: TRBJ2-7
CDR3 DNA: TGTGCCAGCAGTTTTGGACACCCAAGCTCCTACGAGCAGTACTTC
CDR3 protein: CASSFGHPSSYEQYF

D gene: -
V gene: TRBV19
clone size: -
J gene: TRBJ2-6
CDR3 DNA: TGTGCCAGTAGTATAGCAGAAATCCGTGTTAAGTCTGGGGCCAACGTCCTGACTTTC
CDR3 protein: CASSIAEIRVKSGANVLTF

D gene: -
V gene: TRBV12-2
clone size: -
J gene: TRBJ1-2
CDR3 DNA: TGTGCAAGTCGCTTAGAGGCTCGGGACAGCGACCCTTATGGCTACACCTTC
CDR3 protein: CASRLEARDSDPYGYTF

D gene: TRBD1
V gene: TRBV4-1
clone size: -
J gene: TRBJ1-2
CDR3 DNA: TGCGCCAGCAGCCAAGCTGGACAGGGGAGGAACTATGGCTACACCTTC
CDR3 protein: CASSQAGQGRNYGYTF

D gene: -
V gene: TRBV2
clone size: -
J gene: TRBJ2-7
CDR3 DNA: TGTGCCAGCGGGGGGTCGTCTTCCTCCTACGAGCAGTACTTC
CDR3 protein: CASGGSSSSYEQYF

D gene: TRBD2
V gene: TRBV7-2
clone size: -
J gene: TRBJ2-7
CDR3 DNA: TGTGCCAGCAGCGCACTGCGGGGTAGCGGGGGGGCCTACGAGCAGTACTTC
CDR3 protein: CASSALRGSGGAYEQYF

D gene: -
V gene: TRBV5-1
clone size: -
J gene: TRBJ2-7
CDR3 DNA: TGCGCCAGCAGCTCCGGAGGAACAGCCACCTACGAGCAGTACTTC
CDR3 protein: CASSSGGTATYEQYF

D gene: -
V gene: TRBV7-2
clone size: once
J gene: TRBJ2-5
CDR3 DNA: TGTGCCAGCAGCTTAACTACCCCCGAAGAGACCCAGTACTTC
CDR3 protein: CASSLTTPEETQYF

D gene: -
V gene: TRBV4-1
clone size: -
J gene: TRBJ2-2
CDR3 DNA: TGCGCCAGCAGTCCCGCCTACAACACCGGGGAGCTGTTTTTT
CDR3 protein: CASSPAYNTGELFF

D gene: -
V gene: TRBV7-9
clone size: once
J gene: TRBJ1-1
CDR3 DNA: TGTGCCAGCAGCTTAGCGCTGGCAGGTGAAGCTTTCTTT
CDR3 protein: CASSLALAGEAFF

D gene: -
V gene: TRBV18
clone size: once
J gene: TRBJ1-6
CDR3 DNA: TGTGCCAGCTCACCGGTCCAGGCTAATTCACCCCTCCACTTT
CDR3 protein: CASSPVQANSPLHF

D gene: TRBD2
V gene: TRBV3-1/TRBV3-2
clone size: -
J gene: TRBJ2-4
CDR3 DNA: TGTGCCAGCAGCCTCTCCCCGGGAGGGCGCAAAAACATTCAGTACTTC
CDR3 protein: CASSLSPGGRKNIQYF

D gene: TRBD2
V gene: TRBV6-5
clone size: -
J gene: TRBJ2-7
CDR3 DNA: TGTGCCAGCAGTTACGGGTATGCGGGGGGTAACTACGAGCAGTACTTC
CDR3 protein: CASSYGYAGGNYEQYF

D gene: -
V gene: TRBV4-1
clone size: -
J gene: TRBJ2-1
CDR3 DNA: TGCGCCAGCAGCCCTTCGGAGGCCTACAATGAGCAGTTCTTC
CDR3 protein: CASSPSEAYNEQFF

D gene: -
V gene: TRBV30
clone size: -
J gene: TRBJ2-3
CDR3 DNA: TGTGCCTGGAGTCCAGGCAATACGCAGTATTTT
CDR3 protein: CAWSPGNTQYF

D gene: TRBD1
V gene: TRBV28
clone size: -
J gene: TRBJ2-3
CDR3 DNA: TGTGCCAGCAGTCCCGTAAAGGGGTCAGGGGGCGGCACAGATACGCAGTATTTT
CDR3 protein: CASSPVKGSGGGTDTQYF

D gene: TRBD1
V gene: TRBV2
clone size: -
J gene: TRBJ1-4
CDR3 DNA: TGTGCCAGCAACCCGAACAGGGGGGGTGGGGAAAAACTGTTTTTT
CDR3 protein: CASNPNRGGGEKLFF

D gene: -
V gene: TRBV4-1
clone size: -
J gene: TRBJ2-2
CDR3 DNA: TGCGCCAGCAGCCTAAACACAGGGTACGCCGGGGAGCTGTTTTTT
CDR3 protein: CASSLNTGYAGELFF

D gene: TRBD2
V gene: TRBV7-9
clone size: few
J gene: TRBJ2-3
CDR3 DNA: TGTGCCAGCAGCCCTCTAGCGGGGGGGACAGATACGCAGTATTTT
CDR3 protein: CASSPLAGGTDTQYF

D gene: -
V gene: TRBV14
clone size: -
J gene: TRBJ2-5
CDR3 DNA: TGTGCCAGCAGCCTCGCGTACCAAGAGACCCAGTACTTC
CDR3 protein: CASSLAYQETQYF

D gene: TRBD1
V gene: TRBV2
clone size: -
J gene: TRBJ2-7
CDR3 DNA: TGTGCCAGCATGTGGACAGGGAGTTCCTACGAGCAGTACTTC
CDR3 protein: CASMWTGSSYEQYF

D gene: -
V gene: TRBV5-1
clone size: -
J gene: TRBJ2-7
CDR3 DNA: TGCGCCAGCAGCTTAGACAGACGCGAGCAGTACTTC
CDR3 protein: CASSLDRREQYF

D gene: -
V gene: TRBV7-6
clone size: -
J gene: TRBJ2-1
CDR3 DNA: TGTGCCAGCAGTCGCGCGAACAATGAGCAGTTCTTC
CDR3 protein: CASSRANNEQFF

D gene: TRBD1
V gene: TRBV28
clone size: -
J gene: TRBJ2-3
CDR3 DNA: TGTGCCAGCAGTTTCCGGACAGGCGTGACCGCAGATACGCAGTATTTT
CDR3 protein: CASSFRTGVTADTQYF

D gene: -
V gene: TRBV6-5
clone size: -
J gene: TRBJ2-7
CDR3 DNA: TGTGCCAGCAGTTTAACCTCTCCGCGCGGGCTCGACGAGCAGTACTTC
CDR3 protein: CASSLTSPRGLDEQYF

D gene: TRBD2
V gene: TRBV11-2
clone size: -
J gene: TRBJ2-2
CDR3 DNA: TGTGCCAGCAGCCCCACTAGCGGGGGGCTCATGAACACCGGGGAGCTGTTTTTT
CDR3 protein: CASSPTSGGLMNTGELFF

D gene: -
V gene: TRBV14
clone size: few
J gene: TRBJ1-4
CDR3 DNA: TGTGCCAGCAGCCAAGCCTCACGCGGGACGGGGAAGAATGAAAAACTGTTTTTT
CDR3 protein: CASSQASRGTGKNEKLFF

D gene: TRBD1
V gene: TRBV2
clone size: -
J gene: TRBJ1-1
CDR3 DNA: TGTGCCAGCACCATCCGGACAGGGTTGACTGAAGCTTTCTTT
CDR3 protein: CASTIRTGLTEAFF

D gene: TRBD1
V gene: TRBV4-1
clone size: once
J gene: TRBJ1-6
CDR3 DNA: TGCGCCAGCAGCCAATCCCGGGACAGGGGAAATTCACCCCTCCACTTT
CDR3 protein: CASSQSRDRGNSPLHF

D gene: -
V gene: TRBV4-2
clone size: -
J gene: TRBJ2-7
CDR3 DNA: TGTGCCAGCAGCCAAGATAGAGAGACAGGGGAGGGGGAGCAGTACTTC
CDR3 protein: CASSQDRETGEGEQYF

D gene: -
V gene: TRBV5-1
clone size: -
J gene: TRBJ2-1
CDR3 DNA: TGCGCCAGCAATGTAGCTGGGTACAATGAGCAGTTCTTC
CDR3 protein: CASNVAGYNEQFF

D gene: TRBD2
V gene: TRBV27
clone size: -
J gene: TRBJ2-1
CDR3 DNA: TGTGCCAGCAGTTGGGCTAGCGGGGGAAATGAGCAGTTCTTC
CDR3 protein: CASSWASGGNEQFF

D gene: -
V gene: TRBV7-8
clone size: -
J gene: TRBJ2-2
CDR3 DNA: TGTGCCAGCAACCCGTCGGGGAGTGGCACCGGGGAGCTGTTTTTT
CDR3 protein: CASNPSGSGTGELFF

D gene: TRBD2
V gene: TRBV19
clone size: -
J gene: TRBJ2-3
CDR3 DNA: TGTGCCAGTAGTAGAACACTAGCGGGGGGTTACACAGATACGCAGTATTTT
CDR3 protein: CASSRTLAGGYTDTQYF

D gene: -
V gene: TRBV7-6
clone size: -
J gene: TRBJ1-1
CDR3 DNA: TGTGCCAGCAGCCTCGGGACAGAAGCTTTCTTT
CDR3 protein: CASSLGTEAFF

D gene: -
V gene: TRBV29-1
clone size: once
J gene: TRBJ1-1
CDR3 DNA: TGCAGCGTCGCCCACTCCGGGAACACTGAAGCTTTCTTT
CDR3 protein: CSVAHSGNTEAFF

D gene: TRBD1
V gene: TRBV27
clone size: -
J gene: TRBJ1-5
CDR3 DNA: TGTGCCAGCAGCTACACAGGGGGTAGTCAGCCCCAGCATTTT
CDR3 protein: CASSYTGGSQPQHF

D gene: TRBD2
V gene: TRBV29-1
clone size: -
J gene: TRBJ2-1
CDR3 DNA: TGCAGCGTTGAAGATCAGGGGACGGGGGGGCCCTATGAGCAGTTCTTC
CDR3 protein: CSVEDQGTGGPYEQFF

D gene: -
V gene: TRBV19
clone size: -
J gene: TRBJ2-5
CDR3 DNA: TGTGCCAGTAGTATACGGGGGTACCAAGAGACCCAGTACTTC
CDR3 protein: CASSIRGYQETQYF

D gene: TRBD1
V gene: TRBV27
clone size: -
J gene: TRBJ1-2
CDR3 DNA: TGTGCCAGCAGGGACAGGGGCATAGCTAACTATGGCTACACCTTC
CDR3 protein: CASRDRGIANYGYTF

D gene: TRBD2
V gene: TRBV3-1/TRBV3-2
clone size: few
J gene: TRBJ2-5
CDR3 DNA: TGTGCCAGCAGCCGGACTAGCGGGTCTACCTTCCAAGAGACCCAGTACTTC
CDR3 protein: CASSRTSGSTFQETQYF

D gene: TRBD1
V gene: TRBV14
clone size: -
J gene: TRBJ2-2
CDR3 DNA: TGTGCCAGCAGCCCGACAGGGTGGCACACCGGGGAGCTGTTTTTT
CDR3 protein: CASSPTGWHTGELFF